This T cell receptor beta chain was captured in a study of prognosis after radiotherapy for stage I lung cancer. Whole-study context: Some 13 of the patients were found to have newly diagnosed primary stage I lung tumors, and about five were living with oligometastatic NSCLC after surgical resection of the primary tumor.

This CDR3 contains 14 residues. Per the germline V gene, CDR1 is LGHDT and CDR2 is YNNKEL (reference sequence). Trimming shortened V by 4 bases and J by 0 bases, and 7 bases separated the two germline ends. Amplicons of TCR beta CDR3 were generated from genomic DNA by two-round multiplex PCR. The first round of PCR was done with primers that matched each TRBV and TRBJ gene. TCRdb analysed the multiplex PCR reads with MiXCR anew, one entry per CDR3 protein. This sample has around 23,000 distinct CDR3 sequences, with around 46% found just once. The V and J genes are TRBV3-1 and TRBJ2-1, with D unresolved. This TCR was sampled from a donor aged 50 or older with non-small cell lung cancer. This specimen consisted of PBMCs, obtained before or after stereotactic body radiation therapy (not recorded which). CDR3 sequence reads: CASSRASSYNEQFF. The CDR3 DNA reads as TGTGCCAGCAGCCGCGCGAGCTCCTACAATGAGCAGTTCTTC.